This T cell receptor (beta chain) originates from a study of cytomegalovirus exposure and HLA in healthy donors. Whole-study findings and limits: Later on, an analysis tied 15,000 to 20,000 TCR beta sequences to HLA alleles at 0.05 false discovery rate. The authors enumerated around 150 TCR beta chains as linked to cytomegalovirus.

With 60 Vbeta and 13 Jbeta primers, the PCR was carried out. TCRdb keeps only in-frame clones here, not all; method: immunoSEQ multiplex PCR. The sample includes roughly 150,000 clones, about three quarters seen only once; the top ten take 0.66%. Germline loops: CDR1 SGHRS, CDR2 YFSETQ. The CDR3 is 14 amino acids. The V end lost 0 bases, the J end lost 4 bases, and 10 bases lay between the germline ends. This clone was counted a few times. Its antigen is still unknown. Other nucleotide sequences in the sample specify the same CDR3. This TCR came from a male donor in good health and CMV-seronegative. The V and J genes are TRBV5-1 and TRBJ1-1, with D tentatively TRBD1 (5 bases). The sequencing sample was made of PBMCs. Here the CDR3 reads CASSLGQGGTEAFF. The DNA for the CDR3 is TGCGCCAGCAGCTTGGGGCAGGGAGGCACTGAAGCTTTCTTT. Drawing the rest from reference TRBV5-1 and TRBJ1-1, the complete variable domain is KAGVTQTPRYLIKTRGQQVTLSCSPISGHRSVSWYQQTPGQGLQFLFEYFSETQRNKGNFPGRFSGRQFSNSRSEMNVSTLELGDSALYLCASSLGQGGTEAFFGQGTRLTVV.